A selection of T cell receptor beta chains follows, all from one sample in a study of OX40 agonist ivuxolimab in advanced cancers. Clones were read by immunoSEQ multiplex PCR, and TCRdb kept only the in-frame ones, dropping some. The sample carries some 43,000 clones, roughly 94% recorded once. Material: CD4+ or CD8+ T cells sorted from blood, obtained in a trial of the OX40 agonist ivuxolimab. Every receptor here comes from an adult with an advanced solid tumor such as melanoma, head and neck, liver or kidney cancer. Both conserved end residues are part of each CDR3. The D gene is left open where the match is weak. Not every row has a clone size; where given, it reads once, few, many or a size class.

D gene: -; clone size: -; V gene: TRBV28; J gene: TRBJ1-5; CDR3 protein: CASSPPRGPQHF; CDR3 DNA: TGTGCCAGCAGCCCCCCTAGGGGGCCCCAGCATTTT
D gene: TRBD2; clone size: -; V gene: TRBV9; J gene: TRBJ2-1; CDR3 protein: CASSSWTSGSYEQFF; CDR3 DNA: TGTGCCAGCAGCTCTTGGACTAGCGGGAGCTATGAGCAGTTCTTC
D gene: -; clone size: -; V gene: TRBV28; J gene: TRBJ1-5; CDR3 protein: CASSHAGGYQPQHF; CDR3 DNA: TGTGCCAGCAGCCACGCGGGGGGCTATCAGCCCCAGCATTTT
D gene: TRBD1; clone size: once; V gene: TRBV5-1; J gene: TRBJ1-1; CDR3 protein: CASSVSGPGQPNTEAFF; CDR3 DNA: TGCGCCAGCTCGGTATCGGGACCGGGACAGCCGAACACTGAAGCTTTCTTT
D gene: TRBD2; clone size: -; V gene: TRBV11-2; J gene: TRBJ2-1; CDR3 protein: CASSFSGRLDNEQFF; CDR3 DNA: TGTGCCAGCAGCTTTAGCGGGAGGCTCGACAATGAGCAGTTCTTC
D gene: -; clone size: -; V gene: TRBV9; J gene: TRBJ1-5; CDR3 protein: CASSVGGSGNQPQHF; CDR3 DNA: TGTGCCAGCAGCGTAGGAGGGTCTGGCAATCAGCCCCAGCATTTT
D gene: TRBD1; clone size: -; V gene: TRBV19; J gene: TRBJ2-1; CDR3 protein: CASTTGDAYNEQFF; CDR3 DNA: TGTGCCAGTACCACAGGGGACGCCTACAATGAGCAGTTCTTC
D gene: -; clone size: -; V gene: TRBV7-9; J gene: TRBJ2-3; CDR3 protein: CASSPLRTYSTDTQYF; CDR3 DNA: TGTGCCAGCAGCCCACTGAGGACTTATAGCACAGATACGCAGTATTTT
D gene: TRBD2; clone size: once; V gene: TRBV27; J gene: TRBJ2-7; CDR3 protein: CASSYGTSGTSDEQYF; CDR3 DNA: TGTGCCAGCAGTTACGGGACTAGCGGGACTTCAGACGAGCAGTACTTC
D gene: -; clone size: -; V gene: TRBV21-1; J gene: TRBJ1-3; CDR3 protein: CASSQDYREGNTIYF; CDR3 DNA: TGTGCCAGCAGCCAAGACTACAGGGAGGGAAACACCATATATTTT
D gene: -; clone size: -; V gene: TRBV10-3; J gene: TRBJ1-1; CDR3 protein: CAINPGLNTEAFF; CDR3 DNA: TGTGCCATCAATCCGGGTTTGAACACTGAAGCTTTCTTT
D gene: -; clone size: -; V gene: TRBV29-1; J gene: TRBJ2-5; CDR3 protein: CSVDGGTFRGETQYF; CDR3 DNA: TGCAGCGTTGACGGGGGAACCTTCAGGGGGGAGACCCAGTACTTC
D gene: -; clone size: -; V gene: TRBV7-8; J gene: TRBJ1-1; CDR3 protein: CASSLVGEAFF; CDR3 DNA: TGTGCCAGCAGCTTAGTTGGGGAAGCTTTCTTT
D gene: -; clone size: -; V gene: TRBV9; J gene: TRBJ1-4; CDR3 protein: CASSVEGTNEKLFF; CDR3 DNA: TGTGCCAGCAGCGTAGAAGGTACTAATGAAAAACTGTTTTTT
D gene: -; clone size: -; V gene: TRBV10-3; J gene: TRBJ1-1; CDR3 protein: CAISGNSGPNTEAFF; CDR3 DNA: TGTGCCATCAGTGGAAACAGCGGACCGAACACTGAAGCTTTCTTT
D gene: -; clone size: few; V gene: TRBV5-1; J gene: TRBJ1-5; CDR3 protein: CASSLTKDYSNQPQHF; CDR3 DNA: TGCGCCAGCAGCTTAACCAAAGATTATAGCAATCAGCCCCAGCATTTT
D gene: TRBD1; clone size: -; V gene: TRBV5-1; J gene: TRBJ2-7; CDR3 protein: CASSSTGAPYEQYF; CDR3 DNA: TGCGCCAGCAGCTCAACAGGGGCCCCCTACGAGCAGTACTTC
D gene: TRBD2; clone size: -; V gene: TRBV15; J gene: TRBJ2-1; CDR3 protein: CATSRDRTRHEQFF; CDR3 DNA: TGTGCCACCAGCAGAGATAGGACTAGACATGAGCAGTTCTTC
D gene: -; clone size: -; V gene: TRBV18; J gene: TRBJ2-7; CDR3 protein: CASSPSRTIPYEQYF; CDR3 DNA: TGTGCCAGCTCACCCTCCCGGACAATCCCCTACGAGCAGTACTTC
D gene: -; clone size: -; V gene: TRBV5-3; J gene: TRBJ1-5; CDR3 protein: CARSLVDSLQPQHF; CDR3 DNA: TGTGCCAGAAGCTTGGTTGACAGTTTGCAGCCCCAGCATTTT
D gene: TRBD1; clone size: -; V gene: TRBV27; J gene: TRBJ1-2; CDR3 protein: CASATGANYGYTF; CDR3 DNA: TGTGCCAGCGCGACAGGGGCTAACTATGGCTACACCTTC
D gene: TRBD2; clone size: once; V gene: TRBV5-1; J gene: TRBJ2-2; CDR3 protein: CASSLEVGTSENTGELFF; CDR3 DNA: TGCGCCAGCAGCTTGGAGGTGGGGACTAGCGAGAACACCGGGGAGCTGTTTTTT
D gene: -; clone size: -; V gene: TRBV2; J gene: TRBJ1-5; CDR3 protein: CASGGQPQHF; CDR3 DNA: TGTGCCAGCGGGGGTCAGCCCCAGCATTTT
D gene: -; clone size: -; V gene: TRBV7-9; J gene: TRBJ2-1; CDR3 protein: CASSLYDLGDEQFF; CDR3 DNA: TGTGCCAGCAGCCTTTACGACCTTGGGGATGAGCAGTTCTTC
D gene: TRBD2; clone size: -; V gene: TRBV11-1; J gene: TRBJ2-1; CDR3 protein: CASSSTSGRYNEQFF; CDR3 DNA: TGTGCCAGCAGCTCGACTAGCGGGAGGTACAATGAGCAGTTCTTC
D gene: TRBD1; clone size: -; V gene: TRBV27; J gene: TRBJ2-7; CDR3 protein: CASSLYQGVGYEQYF; CDR3 DNA: TGTGCCAGCAGTTTATATCAGGGGGTTGGGTACGAGCAGTACTTC
D gene: -; clone size: -; V gene: TRBV28; J gene: TRBJ2-3; CDR3 protein: CATSLGRGRTDTQYF; CDR3 DNA: TGTGCCACCTCGTTAGGGAGGGGGCGAACAGATACGCAGTATTTT
D gene: -; clone size: -; V gene: TRBV5-1; J gene: TRBJ1-2; CDR3 protein: CASSFDPMYYGYTF; CDR3 DNA: TGCGCCAGCAGCTTTGACCCCATGTACTATGGCTACACCTTC
D gene: TRBD1; clone size: -; V gene: TRBV5-6; J gene: TRBJ2-3; CDR3 protein: CASSFSPGTGTDTQYF; CDR3 DNA: TGTGCCAGCAGCTTTTCCCCGGGGACAGGAACAGATACGCAGTATTTT
D gene: TRBD2; clone size: -; V gene: TRBV12-5; J gene: TRBJ2-2; CDR3 protein: CASGPGEGPAGELFF; CDR3 DNA: TGTGCTAGTGGTCCCGGGGAGGGTCCAGCCGGGGAGCTGTTTTTT
D gene: -; clone size: -; V gene: TRBV9; J gene: TRBJ2-3; CDR3 protein: CASSVAISDTDTQYF; CDR3 DNA: TGTGCCAGCAGCGTGGCCATTTCTGACACAGATACGCAGTATTTT